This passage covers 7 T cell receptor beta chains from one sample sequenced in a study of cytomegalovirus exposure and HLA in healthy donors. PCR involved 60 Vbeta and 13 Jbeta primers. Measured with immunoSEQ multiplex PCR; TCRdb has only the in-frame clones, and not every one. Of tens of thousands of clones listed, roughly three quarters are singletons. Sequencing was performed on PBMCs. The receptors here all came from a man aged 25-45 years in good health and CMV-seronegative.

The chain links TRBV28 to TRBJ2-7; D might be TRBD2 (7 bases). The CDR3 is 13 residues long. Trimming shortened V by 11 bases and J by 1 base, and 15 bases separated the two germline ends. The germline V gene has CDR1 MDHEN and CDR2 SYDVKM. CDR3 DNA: TGTGCCGGGGCGCGGGGGCCGTCCTACGAGCAGTACTTC. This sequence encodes CAGARGPSYEQYF.

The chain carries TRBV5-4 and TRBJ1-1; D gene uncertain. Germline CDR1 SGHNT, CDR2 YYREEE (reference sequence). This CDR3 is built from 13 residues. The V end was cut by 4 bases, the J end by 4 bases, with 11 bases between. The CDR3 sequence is CASSRGEGTEAFF. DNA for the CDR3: TGTGCCAGCAGCCGAGGCGAGGGCACTGAAGCTTTCTTT.

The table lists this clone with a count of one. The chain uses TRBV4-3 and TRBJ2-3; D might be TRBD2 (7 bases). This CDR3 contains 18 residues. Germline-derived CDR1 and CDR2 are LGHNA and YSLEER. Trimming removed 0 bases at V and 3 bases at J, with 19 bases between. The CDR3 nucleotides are TGCGCCAGCAGCCAAGATGGGGGAGGCGGGGGCGGGACAGATACGCAGTATTTT. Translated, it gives CASSQDGGGGGGTDTQYF.

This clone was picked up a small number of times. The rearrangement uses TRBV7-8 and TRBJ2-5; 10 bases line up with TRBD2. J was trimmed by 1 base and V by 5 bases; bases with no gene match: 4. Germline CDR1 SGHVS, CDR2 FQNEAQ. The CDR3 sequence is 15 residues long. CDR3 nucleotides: TGTGCCAGCAGCGCAAGCGGGGGGGTCCAAGAGACCCAGTACTTC. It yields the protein CASSASGGVQETQYF.

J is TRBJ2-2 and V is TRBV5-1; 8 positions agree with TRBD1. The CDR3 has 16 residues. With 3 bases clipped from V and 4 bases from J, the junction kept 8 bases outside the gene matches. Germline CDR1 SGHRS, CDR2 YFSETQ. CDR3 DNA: TGCGCCAGCAGCTGGACAGGGCGGAGGGGCACCGGGGAGCTGTTTTTT. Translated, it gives CASSWTGRRGTGELFF.

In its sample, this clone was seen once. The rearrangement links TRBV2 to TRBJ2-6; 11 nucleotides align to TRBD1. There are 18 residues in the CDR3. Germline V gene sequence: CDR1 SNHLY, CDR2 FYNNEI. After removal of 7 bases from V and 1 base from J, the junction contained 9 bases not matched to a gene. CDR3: CASNLRTGGGSGANVLTF. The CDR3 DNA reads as TGTGCCAGCAACCTAAGGACAGGGGGCGGGTCTGGGGCCAACGTCCTGACTTTC.

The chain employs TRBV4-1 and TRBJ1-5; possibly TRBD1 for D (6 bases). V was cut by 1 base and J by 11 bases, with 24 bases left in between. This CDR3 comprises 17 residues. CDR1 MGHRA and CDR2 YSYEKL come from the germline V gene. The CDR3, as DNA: TGCGCCAGCAGCCAAGCCGCCCAGGGGACGACCTTCCGGGCCCAGCATTTT. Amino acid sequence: CASSQAAQGTTFRAQHF.